Shown below are 29 T cell receptor beta chains from a single sample sequenced in a study of metastatic and nonmetastatic thyroid tumors. TCRdb redid the clone calls on the PCR reads using MiXCR. The sample has over 50,000 clones, under 30% seen once. Every patient was untreated before thyroid surgery. Sequencing was performed on blood. The receptors stem from a female donor with papillary thyroid cancer or a benign thyroid nodule (not recorded which). Some clones in this sample may be carry-over from other donors' samples.

This clone appeared a few times. The identical CDR3 is also encoded by other nucleotide sequences in the sample. The V and J genes are TRBV28 and TRBJ1-2; no definite D call. The CDR3 is made up of 13 amino acids. Deletions cut 6 bases from V and 8 bases from J, with 16 bases between. Germline assignment: CDR1 MDHEN and CDR2 SYDVKM. The chain's CDR3 is CASSSDGLLGYTF. The CDR3 DNA sequence: TGTGCCAGCAGCTCGGACGGGCTTTTGGGCTACACCTTC.

This clone was observed a few times. The CDR3 DNA reads TGTGCCACCAGTGATCCCTTCGGAGGGGCGGCCTACAATGAGCAGTTCTTC. Protein: CATSDPFGGAAYNEQFF. V and J are TRBV24-1 and TRBJ2-1; D is perhaps TRBD2 (6 bases). Germline V gene data show CDR1 as KGHDR and CDR2 as SFDVKD. The CDR3 loop spans 17 amino acids. V was shortened by 3 bases and J by 2 bases, with 16 bases between the two germline ends.

This clone was found a few times. An end of the junction does not agree with germline; a read error may underlie this. This chain connects TRBV2 to TRBJ1-2, with TRBD1 matching over 9 bases. The length of the CDR3 is 15 residues. Germline CDR1 reads SNHLY; CDR2 reads FYNNEI. The DNA for the CDR3 is TGTGCCAGCGGTGAACAGGGGGCGAGTGATGCTGGCTACACCTTC. This translates into CASGEQGASDAGYTF.

A few counts support this clone. This sequence joins TRBV28 and TRBJ1-4; D gene unclear. Trimming took 4 bases from V and 5 from J, leaving 2 bases between them. This CDR3 has 11 residues. Germline CDR1 reads MDHEN; CDR2 reads SYDVKM. The CDR3 DNA follows: TGTGCCAGCAGTTCCAATGAAAAACTGTTTTTT. Residues: CASSSNEKLFF.

This clone was detected a few times. This sequence joins TRBV7-2 and TRBJ2-7; D unresolved. The CDR3 is 13 residues long. CDR1 and CDR2 from the germline V gene are SGHTA and FQGNSA. Between the trimmed V and J ends, which lost 4 bases and 1 base, there was a span of 8 bases. DNA for the CDR3: TGTGCCAGCAGCTCGGACGGATCCTACGAGCAGTACTTC. Protein product: CASSSDGSYEQYF.

This chain connects TRBV30 to TRBJ2-4; D is ambiguous. The CDR3 is 13 amino acids. CDR1 is GTSNPN and CDR2 is SVGIG in the germline V gene (reference sequence). Deletions cut 5 bases from V and 6 bases from J, with 14 bases between. The CDR3 loop is CAWLSTGPNIQYF. The DNA of the CDR3 is TGTGCCTGGTTATCGACCGGGCCAAACATTCAGTACTTC.

The chain combines TRBV6-5 with TRBJ2-7, with 9 positions matching TRBD2. The V gene end was trimmed by 4 bases and the J gene end by 0 bases; junction bases not matched to a gene: 7. Germline-derived CDR1 and CDR2 are MNHEY and SVGAGI. CDR3 length: 16 residues. DNA for the CDR3: TGTGCCAGCAGTTCATCGCGGGAGGGGAGCTCCTACGAGCAGTACTTC. Translated, it gives CASSSSREGSSYEQYF.

The chain carries TRBV10-1 and TRBJ1-6; D uncertain. The ends were cut back, 10 bases at V and 4 bases at J, with 11 bases in the middle. Germline V gene lookup returns CDR1 WNHNN and CDR2 SYGVQD (reference sequence). The CDR3 has 13 amino acids. The CDR3 sequence is CATSMGYNSPLHF. The CDR3 coding sequence is TGCGCCACCTCGATGGGTTATAATTCACCCCTCCACTTT.

This chain connects TRBV18 to TRBJ1-2, with a tentative D call TRBD1 (5 bases). The CDR3 runs 14 residues. Deletions cut 6 bases from V and 3 bases from J, with 14 bases between. The germline gives CDR1 KGHSH, CDR2 LQKENI. The CDR3 is CASSPGTAHYGYTF. DNA for the CDR3: TGTGCCAGCTCTCCAGGGACCGCCCACTATGGCTACACCTTC.

In its sample, this clone was seen many times. A junction end diverges from the germline sequence, so it may reflect a read error. The chain carries TRBV6-2 or TRBV6-3 and TRBJ2-3; D is ambiguous. Germline CDR1 MNHEY, CDR2 SVGEGT. The CDR3 has 15 residues. The CDR3 DNA reads as TGTGCCAGCAGTTACGGTGTGGGGATCACAGATATGCAGTATTTT. Its translation: CASSYGVGITDMQYF.

There are a few counts of this clone. At one end, the junction sequence differs from germline, possibly due to a read error. The V call is TRBV27, the J call TRBJ2-7; D remains unclear. The CDR3 runs 12 residues. Germline V lookup: CDR1 MNHEY, CDR2 SMNVEV (reference sequence). CDR3 sequence reads: CANSLLGYEQYF. CDR3 bases: TGTGCCAACAGTTTGCTCGGTTACGAGCAGTACTTC.

In this sample, this clone turned up a few times. The V and J genes are TRBV12-5 and TRBJ1-6; D ambiguous. The germline gives CDR1 LGHNT, CDR2 FRNRAP. CDR3 length: 12 amino acids. The V gene lost 5 bases and the J gene lost 7 bases, with 6 bases spanning the gap. The CDR3 nucleotides read TGTGCTAGTGGTCATAAGAATTCACCCCTCCACTTT. Translation gives CASGHKNSPLHF. Looking up the rest from reference TRBV12-5 and TRBJ1-6 gives the full variable domain: DARVTQTPRHKVTEMGQEVTMRCQPILGHNTVFWYRQTMMQGLELLAYFRNRAPLDDSGMPKDRFSAEMPDATLATLKIQPSEPRDSAVYFCASGHKNSPLHFGNGTRLTVT.

This clone was seen a handful of times. V and J are TRBV6-2 or TRBV6-3 and TRBJ2-1; no clear D gene. Germline CDR1 MNHEY, CDR2 SVGEGT. Trimming shortened V by 2 bases and J by 0 bases, and 5 bases separated the two germline ends. The CDR3 has 14 amino acids. CDR3 bases: TGTGCCAGCAGTTACGATAGCTCCTACAATGAGCAGTTCTTC. Translated: CASSYDSSYNEQFF.

This sequence joins TRBV7-2 and TRBJ1-5; TRBD1 aligns across 10 bases. V lost 5 bases, J lost 6 bases, and 7 bases stayed unmatched. CDR1 is SGHTA, CDR2 FQGNSA, per germline. The CDR3 is made up of 15 amino acids. CDR3 loop: CASSIRDRGPQPQHF. In nucleotides, the CDR3 is TGTGCCAGCAGCATCCGGGACAGGGGCCCTCAGCCCCAGCATTTT.

This clone was counted a few times. This chain links TRBV28 with TRBJ2-3, with 7 bases lining up with TRBD2. Germline V gives CDR1 MDHEN, CDR2 SYDVKM. The CDR3 has 19 residues. V was clipped by 2 bases and J by 0 bases; unmatched bases: 14. The CDR3 loop is CASSLPEHGGGLSTDTQYF. The CDR3 bases are TGTGCCAGCAGTTTACCCGAACATGGGGGAGGGCTGAGCACAGATACGCAGTATTTT. Looking up the rest from reference TRBV28 and TRBJ2-3 gives the full variable domain: DVKVTQSSRYLVKRTGEKVFLECVQDMDHENMFWYRQDPGLGLRLIYFSYDVKMKEKGDIPEGYSVSREKKERFSLILESASTNQTSMYLCASSLPEHGGGLSTDTQYFGPGTRLTVL.

Note on this clone: Other DNA sequences within the sample encode an identical CDR3. The V gene is TRBV24-1, the J gene TRBJ1-2, with D possibly matching TRBD1 (5 bases). Between the trimmed V and J ends, which lost 4 bases and 7 bases, there was a span of 15 bases. CDR1 KGHDR and CDR2 SFDVKD come from the germline V gene. There are 14 residues in the CDR3. Here the CDR3 DNA reads TGTGCCACCAGTGACCCTGGGGGTATAGGTGGCTACACCTTC. Its protein is CATSDPGGIGGYTF.

The chain links TRBV5-1 to TRBJ2-1, with a tentative D call TRBD1 (5 bases). This CDR3 contains 16 residues. Between the trimmed V and J ends, which lost 5 bases and 3 bases, there was a span of 18 bases. CDR1 SGHRS and CDR2 YFSETQ come from the germline V gene. In DNA form, the CDR3 reads TGCGCCAGCAGAATAGGGGTAGTAGTCGACTACAATGAGCAGTTCTTC. The encoded protein is CASRIGVVVDYNEQFF.

V and J are TRBV11-2 and TRBJ2-1, with D possibly TRBD2 on 5 matching bases. V was pared by 1 base and J by 0 bases, with 13 bases between. Germline V gene sequence: CDR1 SGHAT, CDR2 FQNNGV. The CDR3 extends over 17 amino acids. The CDR3 loop reads CASSLVPGLNSYNEQFF. The CDR3, as DNA: TGTGCCAGCAGCTTAGTACCAGGACTTAACTCCTACAATGAGCAGTTCTTC.

The chain has TRBV28 and TRBJ2-7, with D hard to call. V dropped 2 bases and J dropped 3 bases, with 11 bases sitting between them. The germline V gene encodes CDR1 MDHEN and CDR2 SYDVKM. CDR3 length: 14 amino acids. CDR3 residues: CASSLVDGFYEQYF. CDR3 DNA: TGTGCCAGCAGTTTAGTGGACGGGTTCTACGAGCAGTACTTC.

This clone was observed a single time. The CDR3 nucleotides read TGTGCCAGCAGCTTAGTGACTACAGGGAACGGGGAGCTGTTTTTT. It is translated as CASSLVTTGNGELFF. V and J are TRBV11-3 and TRBJ2-2; D might be TRBD1 (6 bases). The CDR3 consists of 15 residues. CDR1 SGHNT and CDR2 YENEEA come from the germline V gene. V was cut by 1 base and J by 7 bases, with 13 bases left in between.

The sample holds many counts of this clone. This rearrangement joins TRBV4-1 to TRBJ2-1; the D is unclear. Germline loops: CDR1 MGHRA, CDR2 YSYEKL. V shed 3 bases and J shed 7 bases, with 7 bases lying between them. This CDR3 has 12 amino acids. CDR3 sequence reads: CASSHATNEQFF. DNA of the CDR3: TGCGCCAGCAGCCATGCTACTAATGAGCAGTTCTTC.

This clone was recorded at least ten times. The chain is built from TRBV5-5 and TRBJ1-4, with D perhaps TRBD1 (5 bases). Trimming stripped 2 bases from V and 8 bases from J, with 13 bases between. The germline V gene has CDR1 SGHKS and CDR2 YYEKEE (reference sequence). The CDR3 covers 14 residues. The CDR3 sequence is CASSFRDGLEKLFF. The CDR3 DNA sequence: TGTGCCAGCAGCTTCCGGGACGGCCTAGAAAAACTGTTTTTT.

This clone was recorded a few times. This chain joins TRBV11-3 and TRBJ2-7; D is undetermined. The ends were cut back, 4 bases at V and 2 bases at J, with 6 bases in the middle. Germline CDR1 and CDR2: SGHNT and YENEEA. This CDR3 has 12 amino acids. This CDR3 is CASSSTAYEQYF. The DNA of the CDR3 is TGTGCCAGCAGCTCTACTGCCTACGAGCAGTACTTC. The variable domain in full, completed from reference TRBV11-3 and TRBJ2-7, reads EAGVVQSPRYKIIEKKQPVAFWCNPISGHNTLYWYLQNLGQGPELLIRYENEEAVDDSQLPKDRFSAERLKGVDSTLKIQPAELGDSAVYLCASSSTAYEQYFGPGTRLTVT.

A few counts support this clone. The CDR3 here is CAWRSVGDTQYF. The CDR3 nucleotides read TGTGCCTGGAGGTCTGTCGGAGATACGCAGTATTTT. The chain combines TRBV30 with TRBJ2-3; D is unclear. V dropped 3 bases and J dropped 5 bases, with 9 bases sitting between them. The CDR3 runs to 12 residues. In germline, CDR1 is GTSNPN, CDR2 SVGIG (reference sequence).

This clone has at least ten counts. This CDR3 reads CASSNQGARYNEQFF. The DNA for the CDR3 is TGTGCCAGTAGTAATCAGGGGGCTCGGTACAATGAGCAGTTCTTC. The chain uses TRBV19 and TRBJ2-1, with TRBD1 matching 8 bases. The germline gives CDR1 LNHDA, CDR2 SQIVND (reference sequence). Losses at the gene ends were 4 bases for V and 4 bases for J; bases not matched to a gene: 6. This CDR3 region has 15 residues.

This clone turned up a few times. The J gene is TRBJ1-2, the V gene TRBV6-1; D might be TRBD1 (6 bases). Per the germline V gene, CDR1 is MNHNS and CDR2 is SASEGT. The ends were cut back, 4 bases at V and 4 bases at J, with 10 bases in the middle. The CDR3 has 13 amino acids. CDR3 sequence (DNA): TGTGCCAGCAGTGCTCAGGGGTTCTATGGCTACACCTTC. Translation: CASSAQGFYGYTF.

The CDR3 reads CSARVKGGRGGYTF. In DNA form, the CDR3 reads TGCAGTGCTAGAGTTAAAGGGGGCAGGGGTGGCTACACCTTC. J is TRBJ1-2 and V is TRBV20-1; TRBD1 matches at 7 bases. Germline lookup yields CDR1 DFQATT and CDR2 SNEGSKA (reference sequence). After removal of 1 base from V and 7 bases from J, the junction contained 9 bases not matched to a gene. The CDR3 is 14 residues long.

This chain joins TRBV30 and TRBJ1-2; D possibly corresponds to TRBD1 (5 bases). This CDR3 is built from 16 residues. The V and J ends lost 0 bases and 0 bases respectively, with 14 bases between them. CDR1 is GTSNPN and CDR2 is SVGIG in the germline V gene (reference sequence). This CDR3 reads CAWSVVGQGTNYGYTF. Here the CDR3 DNA reads TGTGCCTGGAGTGTGGTGGGGCAGGGAACTAACTATGGCTACACCTTC.

Only a few counts were recorded for this clone. This rearrangement joins TRBV28 to TRBJ2-7; unclear D gene. CDR1 is MDHEN and CDR2 is SYDVKM in the germline V gene. Deletions cut 5 bases from V and 2 bases from J, with 7 bases between. CDR3 length: 12 amino acids. The DNA of the CDR3 is TGTGCCAGCAGTCTCCGAGCCTACGAGCAGTACTTC. Translation gives CASSLRAYEQYF. The whole variable domain, filled in from reference TRBV28 and TRBJ2-7, reads DVKVTQSSRYLVKRTGEKVFLECVQDMDHENMFWYRQDPGLGLRLIYFSYDVKMKEKGDIPEGYSVSREKKERFSLILESASTNQTSMYLCASSLRAYEQYFGPGTRLTVT.